These 15 T cell receptor beta chains originate from one sample sequenced in a study of T-cell reconstitution after alpha-beta-depleted transplantation in children. Unique molecular identifiers were used in preparing the TCRbeta library. A single record per CDR3 protein comes from TCRdb applying MiXCR to the PCR reads. The sample carries 640,000 or so distinct CDR3 sequences, approximately 17% recorded once. The sample here was PBMCs from the stem cell graft donor, taken from the stem cell graft. The origin of the receptors is a human donor who donated a stem cell graft to a child with acute myeloid leukemia.

This clonotype was recorded at least ten times. The chain has TRBV21-1 and TRBJ2-1; TRBD1 was called by the table and not checked on the DNA. TRBV21-1 has pseudogene status. CDR3 length: 15 residues. The DNA for the CDR3 is TGTGCCAGCACCCTGGGACAGGGGGCCTACAATGAGCAGTTCTTC. Its translation: CASTLGQGAYNEQFF.

This clonotype was seen many times. The V call is TRBV6-2 or TRBV6-3, the J call TRBJ2-3; no firm D call. The V gene lost 2 bases and the J gene lost 4 bases, with 10 bases spanning the gap. CDR3 length: 14 residues. CDR1 is MNHEY and CDR2 is SVGEGT in the germline V gene. CDR3 nucleotides: TGTGCCAGCAGTTACGAAGACTCCCCAGATACGCAGTATTTT. Protein product: CASSYEDSPDTQYF.

This sequence joins TRBV5-1 and TRBJ1-5, with a weak D call TRBD1 (6 bases). Trimming shortened V by 0 bases and J by 6 bases, and 13 bases separated the two germline ends. This CDR3 is 15 amino acids long. Germline V gene lookup returns CDR1 SGHRS and CDR2 YFSETQ. CDR3 sequence (DNA): TGCGCCAGCAGCTTGGATGGGGGGGCTAGTCAGCCCCAGCATTTT. Residues: CASSLDGGASQPQHF.

This chain links TRBV18 with TRBJ2-7, with D maybe TRBD2 (5 bases). The CDR3 runs to 15 residues. Germline CDR1 and CDR2: KGHSH and LQKENI. With 2 bases removed from V and 3 bases from J, the gap between germline ends came to 14 bases. In nucleotides, the CDR3 is TGTGCCAGCTCACCAGGAACTAGTTCCGTCTACGAGCAGTACTTC. Its protein is CASSPGTSSVYEQYF. Complete variable domain (other parts from reference TRBV18 and TRBJ2-7): NAGVMQNPRHLVRRRGQEARLRCSPMKGHSHVYWYRQLPEEGLKFMVYLQKENIIDESGMPKERFSAEFPKEGPSILRIQQVVRGDSAAYFCASSPGTSSVYEQYFGPGTRLTVT.

This clonotype was detected a few times. V is TRBV18 and J is TRBJ2-3; the D gene is possibly TRBD1 (6 bases). CDR1 and CDR2 from the germline V gene are KGHSH and LQKENI. V lost 2 bases and J lost 1, with 13 bases in between. CDR3 length equals 16 residues. CDR3 coding DNA: TGTGCCAGCTCACCAGTACGTCGACAGGGCACAGATACGCAGTATTTT. This encodes CASSPVRRQGTDTQYF. Looking up the rest from reference TRBV18 and TRBJ2-3 gives the full variable domain: NAGVMQNPRHLVRRRGQEARLRCSPMKGHSHVYWYRQLPEEGLKFMVYLQKENIIDESGMPKERFSAEFPKEGPSILRIQQVVRGDSAAYFCASSPVRRQGTDTQYFGPGTRLTVL.

This clonotype was detected only a few times. The gene calls are TRBV5-1 and TRBJ2-1; the match to TRBD1 covers 7 bases. The CDR3 contains 14 residues. V gave up 2 bases and J gave up 7 bases; unmatched junction bases: 6. Per germline, CDR1 SGHRS and CDR2 YFSETQ. The CDR3 reads CASSLQGNWNEQFF. As DNA, the CDR3 is TGCGCCAGCAGCTTACAGGGGAACTGGAATGAGCAGTTCTTC.

CDR3 in amino acids: CASSSGNQANEQFF. CDR3 coding DNA: TGCGCCAGCAGCTCTGGGAACCAGGCCAATGAGCAGTTCTTC. This chain connects TRBV5-1 to TRBJ2-1; D remains unclear. Trimming shortened V by 3 bases and J by 6 bases, and 13 bases separated the two germline ends. The CDR3 is made up of 14 amino acids. Germline loops: CDR1 SGHRS, CDR2 YFSETQ.

This chain connects TRBV5-1 to TRBJ2-1; TRBD1 matches 8 bases. The CDR3 is made up of 15 amino acids. CDR1 and CDR2 from the germline V gene are SGHRS and YFSETQ. V lost 5 bases and J lost 4; bases outside the gene matches: 8. This chain's CDR3 is CASRAGTGIYNEQFF. The CDR3 nucleotides are TGCGCCAGCAGAGCCGGGACAGGTATTTACAATGAGCAGTTCTTC.

Many counts were recorded for this clonotype. This chain uses TRBV20-1 with TRBJ2-2, with D tentatively TRBD1 (6 bases). CDR1 DFQATT and CDR2 SNEGSKA come from the germline V gene (reference sequence). V was cut by 6 bases and J by 0 bases, with 20 bases left in between. The CDR3 length is 17 residues. This CDR3 is CSAPGLRDIANTGELFF. The CDR3 DNA is TGCAGTGCCCCAGGACTTCGGGACATAGCGAACACCGGGGAGCTGTTTTTT.

This clonotype occurred many times. The chain links TRBV4-2 to TRBJ2-3, with unresolved D. CDR3 length: 16 residues. Trimming shortened V by 0 bases and J by 4 bases, and 14 bases separated the two germline ends. Germline assignment: CDR1 LGHNA and CDR2 YNFKEQ. The CDR3 nucleotides read TGTGCCAGCAGCCAAGATCGTCCCGACGGAGCAGATACGCAGTATTTT. Its translation: CASSQDRPDGADTQYF.

The chain recombines TRBV11-3 with TRBJ2-6, with a possible D match to TRBD2 (6 bases). V shed 3 bases and J shed 10 bases, with 22 bases lying between them. The CDR3 totals 17 residues. The germline V gene encodes CDR1 SGHNT and CDR2 YENEEA. The CDR3 DNA reads as TGTGCCAGCAGCTTGAAGACAGCTACCACCGGGAGAAACGTCCTGACTTTC. Protein: CASSLKTATTGRNVLTF.

This sequence joins TRBV10-3 and TRBJ2-7; D not certain. The V gene's germline CDR1 is ENHRY and CDR2 SYGVKD. CDR3 length: 13 residues. With 7 bases removed from V and 2 bases from J, the gap between germline ends came to 12 bases. CDR3 sequence reads: CAIKVRQTYEQYF. The CDR3 DNA reads as TGTGCCATCAAAGTTCGGCAAACCTACGAGCAGTACTTC.

This rearrangement joins TRBV4-3 to TRBJ2-7; D is perhaps TRBD1 (6 bases). The ends were cut back, 2 bases at V and 1 base at J, with 15 bases in the middle. The germline V gene encodes CDR1 LGHNA and CDR2 YSLEER. This CDR3 contains 16 residues. The CDR3 DNA reads TGCGCCAGCAGCCAATCTCTTACAGGGAAGTCCTACGAGCAGTACTTC. Amino acid sequence: CASSQSLTGKSYEQYF.

The rearrangement joins TRBV6-5 to TRBJ1-1, with D maybe TRBD1 (5 bases). Germline CDR1 and CDR2: MNHEY and SVGAGI. Trimming cost V 0 bases and J 8 bases, with 19 bases left between them. This CDR3 comprises 16 residues. In DNA form, the CDR3 reads TGTGCCAGCAGTTACTCCGGAGACTCGAGACAGTCCGAAGCTTTCTTT. Its translation: CASSYSGDSRQSEAFF.

This clonotype has at least ten counts. The rearrangement joins TRBV20-1 to TRBJ1-5; D is unclear. CDR1 and CDR2 (germline): DFQATT, SNEGSKA (reference sequence). With 2 bases removed from V and 0 bases from J, the gap between germline ends came to 5 bases. CDR3 length equals 13 residues. The CDR3 region is CSARLRSNQPQHF. CDR3 DNA: TGCAGTGCTAGACTCCGTAGCAATCAGCCCCAGCATTTT.